Listed below are T cell receptor beta chains from one sample, sequenced in a study of T-cell memory formation after mild COVID-19. Each CDR3 protein gets one entry after TCRdb re-called the 5' RACE reads with MiXCR. The sample has roughly 250,000 distinct CDR3 sequences; 16% are singletons. The sample comprised PBMCs or a T cell subset sorted from them (not recorded which). The receptors shown here come from a man aged 18 to 29 who had mild COVID-19 (a few samples of this study predate the infection). Cell type and time point are not known. The CDR3 runs from the conserved cysteine through the conserved F or W. Each record gives: J gene, clone size, V gene, D gene, CDR3 DNA, CDR3 protein. The D gene is left open where the match is weak. Size tells how often a clone was seen (once, few, many) or the class of an expanded clone, and some rows leave it out.

J: TRBJ2-7
size: NA
V: TRBV12-3/TRBV12-4
D: NA
DNA: TGTGCCAGCAGTCCGGAACGCTACGAGCAGTACTTC
CDR3: CASSPERYEQYF

J: TRBJ1-5
size: NA
V: TRBV12-3/TRBV12-4
D: NA
DNA: TGTGCCAGCAGTCGACAGGAGAATCAGCCCCAGCATTTT
CDR3: CASSRQENQPQHF

J: TRBJ2-1
size: NA
V: TRBV6-2/TRBV6-3
D: NA
DNA: TGTGCCAGCAGTTCACGGGACTACAATGAGCAGTTCTTC
CDR3: CASSSRDYNEQFF

J: TRBJ2-2
size: few
V: TRBV7-9
D: NA
DNA: TGTGCCAGCAGCTTCCGACATTTAGAGAGCGGGGAGCTGTTTTTT
CDR3: CASSFRHLESGELFF

J: TRBJ1-4
size: NA
V: TRBV7-3
D: NA
DNA: TGTGCCAGGACGCATAATGAAAAACTGTTTTTT
CDR3: CARTHNEKLFF

J: TRBJ2-1
size: NA
V: TRBV2
D: NA
DNA: TGTGCCAGCAGCCCCACTAGCAACTACAATGAGCAGTTCTTC
CDR3: CASSPTSNYNEQFF

J: TRBJ2-2
size: few
V: TRBV24-1
D: NA
DNA: TGTGCCACCAGCGTACAGGGAGGTACCGGGGAGCTGTTTTTT
CDR3: CATSVQGGTGELFF

J: TRBJ1-2
size: NA
V: TRBV7-2
D: NA
DNA: TGTGCCAGCAGCTTAGGTTTTCGGGGGGAGTCCGGCTACACCTTC
CDR3: CASSLGFRGESGYTF

J: TRBJ2-1
size: many
V: TRBV7-2
D: NA
DNA: TGTGCCAGCAGCTCAGGGTCGAGCCAGTTCTTC
CDR3: CASSSGSSQFF

J: TRBJ1-1
size: few
V: TRBV7-3
D: NA
DNA: TGTGCCAGCGGCAGGGATATGAACACTGAAGCTTTCTTT
CDR3: CASGRDMNTEAFF

J: TRBJ1-6
size: few
V: TRBV20-1
D: NA
DNA: TGCAGTGCTAGTGAGGGAACACCCCTCCACTTT
CDR3: CSASEGTPLHF

J: TRBJ2-7
size: NA
V: TRBV4-2
D: TRBD1
DNA: TGTGCCAGCAGCCAAGAAGCAGCAGGGGGTACCTACGAGCAGTACTTC
CDR3: CASSQEAAGGTYEQYF

J: TRBJ2-2
size: few
V: TRBV7-9
D: NA
DNA: TGTGCCAGCAGCCCTCGGAACGGAGCGAACACCGGGGAGCTGTTTTTT
CDR3: CASSPRNGANTGELFF

J: TRBJ1-1
size: NA
V: TRBV6-5
D: NA
DNA: TGTGCCAGCAGTTACTCCCGGGACGGGGCTGAAGCTTTCTTT
CDR3: CASSYSRDGAEAFF

J: TRBJ2-3
size: few
V: TRBV6-2/TRBV6-3
D: NA
DNA: TGTGCCAGCAGTTACTGGCAGACAGATACGCAGTATTTT
CDR3: CASSYWQTDTQYF

J: TRBJ2-7
size: NA
V: TRBV6-2/TRBV6-3
D: TRBD2
DNA: TGTGCCAGCAGCCTAGCGGGGGGGCGTCAAGAGCAGTACTTC
CDR3: CASSLAGGRQEQYF

J: TRBJ2-3
size: many
V: TRBV5-1
D: TRBD2
DNA: TGCGCCAGCAGCTTTCGGTTTATCCAGCGGGGGCACCAAGATACGCAGTATTTT
CDR3: CASSFRFIQRGHQDTQYF

J: TRBJ2-5
size: NA
V: TRBV15
D: NA
DNA: TGTGCCACCAGCAGAGACCAGGGGGAGACCCAGTACTTC
CDR3: CATSRDQGETQYF

J: TRBJ1-1
size: NA
V: TRBV4-1
D: NA
DNA: TGCGCCAGCAGCCAGGCCCCCTCCGAGGCAGTTGACACTGAAGCTTTCTTT
CDR3: CASSQAPSEAVDTEAFF

J: TRBJ2-7
size: NA
V: TRBV6-2/TRBV6-3
D: TRBD1
DNA: TGTGCCAGCAGTAAACCGGGACAGGGGGCGCCCGAGCAGTACTTC
CDR3: CASSKPGQGAPEQYF

J: TRBJ2-3
size: NA
V: TRBV4-3
D: TRBD2
DNA: TGCGCCAGCAGCCGCCTAGCGGGGGCCTTTTCCACAGATACGCAGTATTTT
CDR3: CASSRLAGAFSTDTQYF

J: TRBJ2-7
size: NA
V: TRBV7-9
D: NA
DNA: TGTGCCAGCAGCCTCAGGGGTTGGTCCTACGAGCAGTACTTC
CDR3: CASSLRGWSYEQYF

J: TRBJ1-2
size: NA
V: TRBV6-2/TRBV6-3
D: NA
DNA: TGTGCCACCCAGATTTCGGGCGTCTATGGCTACACCTTC
CDR3: CATQISGVYGYTF

J: TRBJ2-3
size: NA
V: TRBV5-1
D: NA
DNA: TGCGCCAGCAGCGCACGGAGGAACACAGATTGGCAGTATTTT
CDR3: CASSARRNTDWQYF

J: TRBJ2-5
size: NA
V: TRBV2
D: TRBD1
DNA: TGTGCCAGCACCTGGACAGGGGGCTCGGAGGAGACCCAGTACTTC
CDR3: CASTWTGGSEETQYF

J: TRBJ1-1
size: few
V: TRBV29-1
D: NA
DNA: TGCAGCGTTGAAGATGTCACTGAAGCTTTCTTT
CDR3: CSVEDVTEAFF

J: TRBJ1-1
size: NA
V: TRBV28
D: NA
DNA: TGTGCCAGCACCAGGAACACTGAAGCTTTCTTT
CDR3: CASTRNTEAFF

J: TRBJ2-1
size: NA
V: TRBV20-1
D: NA
DNA: TGCAGTGCTAGGGCTCCCAGCTCCTACAATGAGCAGTTCTTC
CDR3: CSARAPSSYNEQFF

J: TRBJ1-4
size: few
V: TRBV15
D: TRBD1
DNA: TGTGCCACCAGCGGGACAGTCCAAACAGGGGAAAAACTGTTTTTT
CDR3: CATSGTVQTGEKLFF

J: TRBJ2-2
size: few
V: TRBV28
D: TRBD1
DNA: TGTGCCAGCAGTCTACGCCTGACAGGGTGGAGCGGGGAGCTGTTTTTT
CDR3: CASSLRLTGWSGELFF

J: TRBJ2-2
size: few
V: TRBV28
D: NA
DNA: TGTGCCAGCAGTTTATCCCCTGTATACCGGGATTCCACCGGGGAGCTGTTTTTT
CDR3: CASSLSPVYRDSTGELFF

J: TRBJ2-3
size: few
V: TRBV12-3/TRBV12-4
D: NA
DNA: TGTGCCAGCAGTTTATGGCAGTTAGGTGTATGGGATACGCAGTATTTT
CDR3: CASSLWQLGVWDTQYF

J: TRBJ2-1
size: NA
V: TRBV4-1
D: NA
DNA: TGCGCCAGCAGCCAATCAGGTCTTGAGCAGTTCTTC
CDR3: CASSQSGLEQFF

J: TRBJ1-2
size: once
V: TRBV20-1
D: TRBD1
DNA: TGCAGTGCTCCTAGCGCGGACAGGGTGGCCTATGGCTACACCTTC
CDR3: CSAPSADRVAYGYTF

J: TRBJ2-3
size: many
V: TRBV12-3/TRBV12-4
D: TRBD2
DNA: TGTGCCAGCAGTTCACCTATAGCGGGGACGCAGTATTTT
CDR3: CASSSPIAGTQYF

J: TRBJ1-2
size: NA
V: TRBV7-2
D: NA
DNA: TGTGCCAGCAGCCCTAATCAGAGGGATGGCTACACCTTC
CDR3: CASSPNQRDGYTF

J: TRBJ2-2
size: few
V: TRBV6-5
D: NA
DNA: TGTGCCAGCAGTTCTGAGTTATACGGGGAGCTGTTTTTT
CDR3: CASSSELYGELFF

J: TRBJ2-1
size: NA
V: TRBV7-3
D: TRBD1
DNA: TGTGCCAGCAGCACGACAGGGTACAATGAGCAGTTCTTC
CDR3: CASSTTGYNEQFF

J: TRBJ1-6
size: NA
V: TRBV4-3
D: NA
DNA: TGCGCCAGCAGTCCCTACGGGCCGCTGGGGGATAATTCACCCCTCCACTTT
CDR3: CASSPYGPLGDNSPLHF

J: TRBJ1-1
size: NA
V: TRBV20-1
D: NA
DNA: TGCAGTGCTACTTTTATAACGGGGGGACAAGCTTTCTTT
CDR3: CSATFITGGQAFF

J: TRBJ2-3
size: NA
V: TRBV24-1
D: NA
DNA: TGTGCCACCCGGGACACAAACACAGATACGCAGTATTTT
CDR3: CATRDTNTDTQYF

J: TRBJ1-1
size: few
V: TRBV7-9
D: NA
DNA: TGTGCCAGCAGCTTAGAGGGTAGTGGCACTGAAGCTTTCTTT
CDR3: CASSLEGSGTEAFF

J: TRBJ2-2
size: NA
V: TRBV7-9
D: NA
DNA: TGTGCCAGCAGCACCCCGTCGGCCGGGGAGCTGTTTTTT
CDR3: CASSTPSAGELFF

J: TRBJ2-3
size: NA
V: TRBV20-1
D: NA
DNA: TGCAGTGCTAGAGGGCCACCGTTAGGCGATACGCAGTATTTT
CDR3: CSARGPPLGDTQYF

J: TRBJ1-6
size: few
V: TRBV20-1
D: TRBD1
DNA: TGCAGTGCTAGCAGACGAAGGACAGGGGGGTTCTCACCCCTCCACTTT
CDR3: CSASRRRTGGFSPLHF

J: TRBJ2-7
size: NA
V: TRBV30
D: NA
DNA: TGTGCCTGGAGTGTACCGGGTGGACTTGGCGACGAGCAGTACTTC
CDR3: CAWSVPGGLGDEQYF

J: TRBJ1-3
size: NA
V: TRBV15
D: NA
DNA: TGTGCCACCAGCAGAGATATCCGGCACACCATATATTTT
CDR3: CATSRDIRHTIYF

J: TRBJ1-1
size: NA
V: TRBV19
D: TRBD1
DNA: TGTGCCAGTAGTGCCCGCCTCAGGGGGCTAACTGAAGCTTTCTTT
CDR3: CASSARLRGLTEAFF

J: TRBJ1-1
size: NA
V: TRBV19
D: TRBD1
DNA: TGTGCCAGTTCGACAGGGATAAACACTGAAGCTTTCTTT
CDR3: CASSTGINTEAFF

J: TRBJ1-2
size: NA
V: TRBV9
D: TRBD1
DNA: TGTGCCAGCAGCTTGGACAGGGGGAAGGGCTACACCTTC
CDR3: CASSLDRGKGYTF

J: TRBJ1-5
size: NA
V: TRBV6-2/TRBV6-3
D: TRBD1
DNA: TGTGCCAGCAGCTCCGGACAGGGTCGCAATCAGCCCCAGCATTTT
CDR3: CASSSGQGRNQPQHF

J: TRBJ2-3
size: NA
V: TRBV7-2
D: NA
DNA: TGTGCCAGCAGCTTAGTAGGTGCGGGGGCTAGCACAGATACGCAGTATTTT
CDR3: CASSLVGAGASTDTQYF

J: TRBJ2-5
size: NA
V: TRBV5-1
D: TRBD2
DNA: TGCGCCAGCAGCTTCATAATGAGCGGGGGAGAGACCCAGTACTTC
CDR3: CASSFIMSGGETQYF

J: TRBJ1-3
size: NA
V: TRBV11-2
D: NA
DNA: TGTGCCAGCAGCCACGCCCGGACGTTCGACTCTGGAAACACCATATATTTT
CDR3: CASSHARTFDSGNTIYF

J: TRBJ1-3
size: many
V: TRBV20-1
D: NA
DNA: TGCAGTGCCAAGGACAGAAGCTCTGGAAACACCATATATTTT
CDR3: CSAKDRSSGNTIYF